This T cell receptor (beta chain) is drawn from a study of T cells in Graves' hyperthyroidism and ophthalmopathy. As for the study in general: Before any treatment, at initial diagnosis, peripheral blood was collected.

Broader study findings: Blood also showed most of the thyroid clonotypes that were expanded above 0.001.

A NOSPECS grade of at least 4, a Clinical Activity Score of at least 3 and duration under 3 months were recorded in ophthalmopathy patients. This CDR3 has 14 amino acids. V lost 6 bases to trimming and J lost 2 bases, with 14 bases between them. Germline-derived CDR1 and CDR2 are MNHNS and SASEGT. A word on this clonotype: The antigen is unknown.

Amplification yielded TCR beta CDR3 regions, with RNA transcripts as the source. With the HTBI primer set, the TCR CDR3 went through a first round of RT-PCR. TCRdb passed the multiplex PCR reads through MiXCR, listing each CDR3 protein once. This sample has about 400,000 distinct CDR3 sequences, with about 14% found just once. The clonotype comes from a man in his fifties with Graves' ophthalmopathy. The chain uses TRBV6-1 and TRBJ2-7; D is perhaps TRBD1 (6 bases). Sequenced: blood. For the CDR3, the DNA is TGTGCCAGCAGCCCCCCCCAGGGGACCTACGAGCAGTACTTC. Protein product: CASSPPQGTYEQYF.